This T cell receptor (beta chain) was identified in a study of PD-L1 blockade in urothelial cancer. About the study: At 3 weeks (second dose) and 6 weeks after starting treatment, blood was analyzed. Whole-study findings and limits: Prediction of better survival came from below-median pretreatment blood TCR clonality.

Concerning this clone: Its antigen is not known.

Regarding time point: peripheral blood 6 weeks after treatment start. Synthetic TCR analog templates were spiked into each PCR. Data came from immunoSEQ multiplex PCR; TCRdb stores just in-frame clones and leaves some out. The table includes some 75,000 clones, approximately 90% detected once. The sequence came from an elderly woman with urothelial cancer. The sequenced sample was PBMCs, obtained around atezolizumab (anti-PD-L1) treatment.

CDR3: CASSQEPSGGYEQYF. CDR3 DNA sequence: TGCGCCAGCAGCCAAGAGCCGAGCGGGGGGTACGAGCAGTACTTC. The chain recombines TRBV4-1 with TRBJ2-7, with 9 bases aligning to TRBD2. CDR3 length: 15 residues. Trimming cost V 0 bases and J 4 bases; bases outside gene matches: 4. Germline CDR1 reads MGHRA; CDR2 reads YSYEKL.